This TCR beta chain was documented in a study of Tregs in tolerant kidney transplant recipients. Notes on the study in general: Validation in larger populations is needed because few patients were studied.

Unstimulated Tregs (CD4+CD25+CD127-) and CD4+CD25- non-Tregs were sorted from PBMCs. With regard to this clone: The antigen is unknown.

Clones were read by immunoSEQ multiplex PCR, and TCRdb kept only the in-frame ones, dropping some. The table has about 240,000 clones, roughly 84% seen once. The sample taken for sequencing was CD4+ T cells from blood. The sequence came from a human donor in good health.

Here the CDR3 reads CASSLSVGGSPTAQYF. CDR3 bases: TGTGCCAGCAGTTTATCGGTTGGCGGGAGTCCCACGGCGCAGTACTTC. The V gene is TRBV27, the J gene TRBJ2-7, with 7 positions matching TRBD2. This CDR3 is built from 16 residues. Germline CDR1 reads MNHEY; CDR2 reads SMNVEV (reference sequence). J was trimmed by 9 bases and V by 0 bases; bases with no gene match: 14.